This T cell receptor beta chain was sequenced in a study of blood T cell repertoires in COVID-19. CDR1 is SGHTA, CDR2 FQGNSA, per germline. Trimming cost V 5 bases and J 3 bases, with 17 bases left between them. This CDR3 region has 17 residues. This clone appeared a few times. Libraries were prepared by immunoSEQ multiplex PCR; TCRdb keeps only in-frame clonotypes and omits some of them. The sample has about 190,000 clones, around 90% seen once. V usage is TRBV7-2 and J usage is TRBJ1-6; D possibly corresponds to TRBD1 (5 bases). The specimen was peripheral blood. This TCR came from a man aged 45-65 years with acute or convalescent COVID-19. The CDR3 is CASSPREGAGYNSPLHF. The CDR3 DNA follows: TGTGCCAGCAGCCCAAGGGAAGGGGCCGGCTATAATTCACCCCTCCACTTT.